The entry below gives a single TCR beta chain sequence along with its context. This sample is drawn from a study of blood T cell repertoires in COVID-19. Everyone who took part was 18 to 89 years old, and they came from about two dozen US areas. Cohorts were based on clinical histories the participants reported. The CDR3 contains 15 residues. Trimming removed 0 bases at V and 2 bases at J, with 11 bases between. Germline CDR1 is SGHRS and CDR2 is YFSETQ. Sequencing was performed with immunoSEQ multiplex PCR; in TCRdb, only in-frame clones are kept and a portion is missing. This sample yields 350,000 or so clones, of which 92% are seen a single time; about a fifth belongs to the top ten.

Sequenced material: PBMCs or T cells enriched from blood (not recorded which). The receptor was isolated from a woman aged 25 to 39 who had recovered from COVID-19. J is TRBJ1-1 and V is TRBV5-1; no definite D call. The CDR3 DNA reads TGCGCCAGCAGCTTGGCCGGGGAGTCTAACACTGAAGCTTTCTTT. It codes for CASSLAGESNTEAFF.